Included here is one T cell receptor beta chain sequence, with context. Its matching antigen is unknown. Expressed TCRB transcripts were sequenced because the isolated RNA had all been reverse transcribed beforehand. Clones were read by immunoSEQ multiplex PCR, and TCRdb kept only the in-frame ones, dropping some. This repertoire shows under 800,000 clones, roughly a sixth found once; its top ten account for around 0.1%. About 120 mL of blood, on average, came from one heparinised draw per donor. Purity above 95% was achieved in all sorted populations. The sample belongs to a study of beta chain features in type 1 diabetes. Study-wide results and limits: The question left open here concerned HLA type influencing TCRB rearrangement. It was possible that PCR favored shorter templates, equally so in patients and controls.

The germline CDR1 and CDR2 sequences are MNHEY and SVGAGI. V was clipped by 0 bases and J by 6 bases, with 18 bases between them. This CDR3 has 16 amino acids. The chain recombines TRBV6-5 with TRBJ2-7, with D tentatively TRBD1 (7 bases). Sequenced: naive CD4+ T cells from blood. This TCR derives from a man between 18 and 35 years old in good health. The CDR3, as DNA: TGTGCCAGCAGTTACTCCCAGGGGGGTGCCAGGTCCGAGCAGTACTTC. This translates into CASSYSQGGARSEQYF.